In this sample, the clone carrying this T cell receptor (beta chain) is medium-sized (0.01 to 0.1%). Its antigen is not identified. This CDR3 spans 14 amino acids. With 5 bases removed from V and 3 bases from J, the gap between germline ends came to 12 bases. CDR1 is SGHAT, CDR2 FQNNGV, per germline. CD4+CD45RO+CD25- cells were isolated as memory CD4+ T cells. Full-length variable regions came from constant-region reverse primers plus semi-nested Nested Universal Primer A PCR. A single record per CDR3 protein comes from TCRdb applying MiXCR to the 5' RACE reads. The repertoire includes roughly 9,400 distinct CDR3 sequences, 15% to 20% of them detected once, and roughly 3.6% sits in the top ten. Study-wide results and caveats: Tumor Treg TCRs overlapped most with tumor naive CD4+ cells. Tumor memory CD4+ T cell TCR gene usage was found to cluster with blood and lymph node memory CD4+ cells and with lymph node naive CD4+ cells.

The chain combines TRBV11-2 with TRBJ2-3; D uncertain. The TCR sequence derives from a female donor with breast cancer. Sequencing used memory CD4+ T cells sorted from blood. Subset here: memory CD4+ T cells, CD4+CD45RO+CD25-. The CDR3: CASSPTADTDTQYF. The CDR3 DNA follows: TGTGCCAGCAGCCCTACCGCGGATACAGATACGCAGTATTTT.